Listed below are T cell receptor beta chains from one sample, sequenced in a study of cytomegalovirus exposure and HLA in healthy donors. The table came from immunoSEQ multiplex PCR; TCRdb's copy has only in-frame clones and leaves some out. Recorded for this sample: some 200,000 clones. The sequencing input was PBMCs. These receptors originate from a girl aged 2-10 years in good health and CMV-seropositive. Each CDR3 is given with its conserved first and last residue. Fields, in order: V gene, J gene, CDR3 protein.

V: TRBV2; J: TRBJ2-5; CDR3: CASGPGRTSAQYF
V: TRBV28; J: TRBJ2-7; CDR3: CASSPGGGVAYEQYF
V: TRBV5-1; J: TRBJ2-2; CDR3: CASSLDRGLPNTGELFF
V: TRBV18; J: TRBJ1-4; CDR3: CASSPGQINEKLFF
V: TRBV2; J: TRBJ1-2; CDR3: CASSLEGVGYGYTF
V: TRBV6-6; J: NA; CDR3: CATRDISYEQYF
V: TRBV9; J: TRBJ2-1; CDR3: CASSVLQGAPNEQFF
V: TRBV5-4; J: TRBJ1-3; CDR3: CASSLGQTLGNTIYF
V: TRBV5-1; J: TRBJ2-7; CDR3: CASSNLQGSPYEQYF
V: TRBV27; J: TRBJ2-7; CDR3: CASSLVTGALSEQYF
V: TRBV28; J: TRBJ2-7; CDR3: CAGQAGPAYEQYF
V: TRBV7-3; J: TRBJ2-6; CDR3: CASSLSRDTNVLTF
V: TRBV10-3; J: TRBJ2-2; CDR3: CAIPNHQGPTTKGNTGELFF
V: TRBV28; J: TRBJ2-7; CDR3: CASSPPQGTALYEQYF
V: TRBV27; J: TRBJ2-7; CDR3: CASSGRNTYEQYF
V: TRBV5-6; J: TRBJ1-2; CDR3: CASSLAGGFNYGYTF
V: TRBV7-9; J: TRBJ1-6; CDR3: CASRGSRDLNSPLHF
V: TRBV7-9; J: TRBJ2-1; CDR3: CASSPPENEQFF
V: TRBV28; J: TRBJ2-5; CDR3: CASSFPGTGNYQETQYF
V: TRBV25-1; J: TRBJ2-5; CDR3: CASSDGTVPQETQYF
V: TRBV5-1; J: TRBJ2-2; CDR3: CASSLDGTGELFF
V: TRBV12-2; J: TRBJ2-7; CDR3: CASRSWGRHSYEQYF